One and the same sample provided the 22 T cell receptor beta chains below, sequenced in a study of T cell changes during pregnancy in multiple sclerosis. Sequenced by immunoSEQ multiplex PCR; TCRdb stores in-frame clones only, minus some. In the table there are fewer than 70,000 clones, approximately 91% of which are singletons. The sample consisted of peripheral blood, taken in the third trimester of pregnancy. The receptors originated from a female donor with multiple sclerosis, enrolled in a pregnancy study.

The chain employs TRBV9 and TRBJ1-2; D perhaps matches TRBD1 (6 bases). V dropped 0 bases and J dropped 2 bases, with 8 bases sitting between them. From germline, CDR1 is SGDLS and CDR2 YYNGEE. The CDR3 runs to 14 residues. The CDR3 nucleotides read TGTGCCAGCAGCGTAGATACAGGGAACTATGGCTACACCTTC. As protein: CASSVDTGNYGYTF.

The chain links TRBV5-1 to TRBJ2-2, with 13 bases lining up with TRBD2. Germline values: CDR1 SGHRS, CDR2 YFSETQ. The junction had 11 bases not matched to a gene; V was cut back by 4 bases and J by 8 bases. This CDR3 is 17 amino acids long. The CDR3 nucleotides are TGCGCCAGCAGCGAAACAACTAGCGGGGGGGCCATTGGGGAGCTGTTTTTT. This codes for CASSETTSGGAIGELFF.

This chain joins TRBV7-3 and TRBJ2-2; 9 positions agree with TRBD1. Germline V lookup: CDR1 SGHTA, CDR2 FQGTGA. After removal of 3 bases from V and 5 bases from J, the junction contained 4 bases not matched to a gene. This CDR3 has 15 amino acids. The CDR3 reads CASSFSDRGTGELFF. CDR3 bases: TGTGCCAGCAGCTTCTCGGACAGGGGTACCGGGGAGCTGTTTTTT.

This chain joins TRBV2 and TRBJ2-4; D is possibly TRBD1 (6 bases). The V and J ends lost 3 bases and 9 bases respectively, with 15 bases between them. CDR3 length: 14 amino acids. Germline V gene sequence: CDR1 SNHLY, CDR2 FYNNEI. The CDR3 bases are TGTGCCAGCAGTGAGGGGGCCTACCAAAGCATTCAGTACTTC. It specifies CASSEGAYQSIQYF.

The V call is TRBV5-1, the J call TRBJ1-3, with 8 bases matching TRBD1. The CDR3 loop spans 16 amino acids. Germline values: CDR1 SGHRS, CDR2 YFSETQ. After removal of 0 bases from V and 3 bases from J, the junction contained 5 bases not matched to a gene. The CDR3 region is CASSLAGGAGGNTIYF. The DNA of the CDR3 is TGCGCCAGCAGCTTGGCAGGGGGCGCTGGTGGAAACACCATATATTTT.

This clone appeared a few times. The CDR3 coding sequence is TGCGCCAGCAGCTTGGGTTCCTCGACAGGGGACGTTTACGGCTACACCTTC. Protein sequence: CASSLGSSTGDVYGYTF. The chain uses TRBV5-1 and TRBJ1-2, with 8 bases fitting TRBD1. The V gene's germline CDR1 is SGHRS and CDR2 YFSETQ. This CDR3 is 17 amino acids long. The ends lost 0 bases at V and 8 bases at J; junction bases unmatched: 15.

The rearrangement uses TRBV6-5 and TRBJ2-7; possible D gene TRBD2, 5 bases. The CDR3 covers 15 residues. CDR1 is MNHEY, CDR2 SVGAGI, per germline. Trimming removed 2 bases at V and 0 bases at J, with 11 bases between. CDR3 bases: TGTGCCAGCAGTTACCGGGGTGGGAGCTCCTACGAGCAGTACTTC. Translating it yields CASSYRGGSSYEQYF.

V is TRBV28 and J is TRBJ1-1; D is possibly TRBD1 (6 bases). CDR1 is MDHEN, CDR2 SYDVKM, per germline. Trimming took off 3 bases at V and 7 bases at J, with 27 bases between the two ends. The CDR3 sequence is 18 residues long. The CDR3 DNA is TGTGCCAGCAGTTTGAGGACCCACAGCGGGGGGGCCACGGGTGAAGCTTTCTTT. Its translation: CASSLRTHSGGATGEAFF.

The rearrangement joins TRBV19 to TRBJ1-2; a weak D match, TRBD1 (6 bases). The V end lost 5 bases, the J end lost 4 bases, and 14 bases lay between the germline ends. The CDR3 is 14 residues long. Germline V gene lookup returns CDR1 LNHDA and CDR2 SQIVND (reference sequence). The CDR3 DNA reads as TGTGCCAGTAGTCTTGCGGGGGCCCCCTATGGCTACACCTTC. Translated, it gives CASSLAGAPYGYTF.

The chain combines TRBV5-4 with TRBJ1-1; D possibly corresponds to TRBD1 (5 bases). Germline loops: CDR1 SGHNT, CDR2 YYREEE (reference sequence). V was pared by 4 bases and J by 2 bases, with 18 bases between. This CDR3 has 16 amino acids. The DNA for the CDR3 is TGTGCCAGCAGCCGGGGGGGGTCTCCAGCCAACACTGAAGCTTTCTTT. This translates into CASSRGGSPANTEAFF.

The rearrangement uses TRBV19 and TRBJ1-2, with TRBD1 as a possible D gene (6 bases). Germline V CDR1 and CDR2: LNHDA, SQIVND (reference sequence). V was cut by 11 bases and J by 4 bases, with 17 bases left in between. The CDR3 is 13 amino acids. The CDR3, as DNA: TGTGCCGTTCGAGGGGACACCCGCTATGGCTACACCTTC. Its translation: CAVRGDTRYGYTF.

The sample holds one count of this clone. Germline and junction disagree at one end, which may indicate a read error. The rearrangement uses TRBV7-7 and TRBJ2-5, with D perhaps TRBD2 (6 bases). The CDR3 loop spans 14 amino acids. The germline CDR1 and CDR2 sequences are SSHAT and FNYEAQ (reference sequence). CDR3 sequence reads: CASSPLGGRETQYF. The CDR3 coding sequence is TGTGCTAGCAGTCCACTGGGGGGAAGGGAGACCCAGTACTTC.

In nucleotides, the CDR3 is TGTGCCAGCAGCCCCCGGGACAGGGTGGTTAAACTGTTTTTT. This sequence encodes CASSPRDRVVKLFF. The chain is built from TRBV6-5 and TRBJ1-4, with TRBD1 matching over 9 bases. The CDR3 spans 14 residues. V lost 6 bases and J lost 11; bases outside the gene matches: 10. The germline V gene encodes CDR1 MNHEY and CDR2 SVGAGI.

The chain is built from TRBV2 and TRBJ1-3, with 9 bases matching TRBD1. Germline V gene sequence: CDR1 SNHLY, CDR2 FYNNEI. The CDR3 length is 16 residues. V gave up 4 bases and J gave up 4 bases; unmatched junction bases: 8. The CDR3 region is CASSVRRTGAGNTIYF. For the CDR3, the DNA is TGTGCCAGCAGTGTCCGGCGGACAGGGGCCGGAAACACCATATATTTT.

The chain combines TRBV7-2 with TRBJ2-1, with D possibly being TRBD2 (6 bases). Germline V gene lookup returns CDR1 SGHTA and CDR2 FQGNSA. The CDR3 extends over 16 amino acids. V lost 6 bases, J lost 5 bases, and 20 bases lay in between. The CDR3 bases are TGTGCCAGCAGTCCGGTGGGGGGATTTGAGGACAATGAGCAGTTCTTC. Its protein is CASSPVGGFEDNEQFF.

The chain links TRBV19 to TRBJ1-1; unclear D gene. The CDR3 has 15 amino acids. Germline lookup yields CDR1 LNHDA and CDR2 SQIVND (reference sequence). V was cut by 2 bases and J by 4 bases, with 14 bases left in between. CDR3 coding DNA: TGTGCCAGTAGTATATACGGGGAGACGGGCACTGAAGCTTTCTTT. It is translated as CASSIYGETGTEAFF.

The chain uses TRBV2 and TRBJ2-3; D possibly corresponds to TRBD1 (5 bases). V dropped 5 bases and J dropped 7 bases, with 7 bases sitting between them. This CDR3 is built from 11 residues. Germline V lookup: CDR1 SNHLY, CDR2 FYNNEI. The CDR3, as DNA: TGTGCCAGCAGTCCAGGGTATACGCAGTATTTT. It codes for CASSPGYTQYF.

In its sample, this clone was seen a few times. This chain uses TRBV5-1 with TRBJ1-1, with 7 positions matching TRBD1. V lost 4 bases and J lost 7; bases outside the gene matches: 13. CDR1 SGHRS and CDR2 YFSETQ come from the germline V gene. The CDR3 is 15 amino acids. DNA of the CDR3: TGCGCCAGCAGCATCCAGACAGGGATGGGGAATGAAGCTTTCTTT. This encodes CASSIQTGMGNEAFF.

The chain joins TRBV7-2 to TRBJ2-7; possible D gene TRBD2, 5 bases. The germline CDR1 and CDR2 sequences are SGHTA and FQGNSA. The V gene lost 5 bases and the J gene lost 1 base, with 18 bases spanning the gap. CDR3 length equals 16 residues. For the CDR3, the DNA is TGTGCCAGCAGCCCCCGTTCTCAACCGGGGTCCTACGAGCAGTACTTC. It codes for CASSPRSQPGSYEQYF.

The chain employs TRBV10-3 and TRBJ1-5, with 7 bases matching TRBD1. Germline V lookup: CDR1 ENHRY, CDR2 SYGVKD. This CDR3 spans 15 amino acids. Germline trimming cut 4 bases from V and 5 bases from J; bases unmatched to any gene: 8. CDR3 DNA: TGTGCCATCAGTGCCCAACGACAGGGAGATCAGCCCCAGCATTTT. This codes for CAISAQRQGDQPQHF.

The rearrangement uses TRBV5-1 and TRBJ1-6; TRBD1 agrees at 7 bases. The CDR3 consists of 17 residues. With V trimmed by 0 bases and J by 4 bases, 7 bases remained unmatched. From germline, CDR1 is SGHRS and CDR2 YFSETQ. This CDR3 reads CASSLETGLLYNSPLHF. The CDR3 coding sequence is TGCGCCAGCAGCTTGGAGACAGGGCTCCTGTATAATTCACCCCTCCACTTT.

This chain uses TRBV28 with TRBJ2-7; TRBD1 is a possible D gene (6 bases). Trimming took 4 bases from V and 1 from J, leaving 17 bases between them. This CDR3 region has 16 residues. In germline, CDR1 is MDHEN, CDR2 SYDVKM. The CDR3 protein is CASSWGRWDPSYEQYF. The CDR3 DNA is TGTGCCAGCAGTTGGGGGCGCTGGGATCCGTCCTACGAGCAGTACTTC.